A selection of T cell receptor beta chains follows, all from one sample in a study of T-cell reconstitution after alpha-beta-depleted transplantation in children. TCRdb reprocessed the PCR reads with MiXCR, giving one entry per CDR3 protein. The sample lists about 540,000 distinct CDR3 sequences, approximately 20% seen once, with approximately 3% in the top ten. Specimen: PBMCs from the stem cell graft donor, collected from the stem cell graft. The receptors were sampled from a human donor who donated a stem cell graft to a child with acute lymphoblastic leukemia. Each CDR3 is given with its conserved first and last residue. D genes are given only for firm matches. Rows may omit the clone size; those that give it use once, few, many or a size class.

TRBJ2-2	.	TRBD2	TRBV14	TGTGCCAGCAGCGCGACTAGCGGCTACACCGGGGAGCTGTTTTTT	CASSATSGYTGELFF
TRBJ2-2	.	TRBD2	TRBV27	TGTGCCAGCAACCGTATCGGACTAGTACGCGCCGGGGAGCTGTTTTTT	CASNRIGLVRAGELFF
TRBJ1-1	few	.	TRBV7-9	TGTGCCAGCAGCTTAGCGTTGGGGAGTCAGACTGAAGCTTTCTTT	CASSLALGSQTEAFF
TRBJ2-7	few	TRBD1	TRBV18	TGTGCCAGCTCACCCGCGGGACAGGAGGTCTACGAGCAGTACTTC	CASSPAGQEVYEQYF
TRBJ2-7	.	.	TRBV15	TGTGCCACCAGTGAGAATCGCGGGTTAGGCTACGAGCAGTACTTC	CATSENRGLGYEQYF
TRBJ1-5	.	TRBD1	TRBV19	TGTGCCAGTAGTATAGAACCGGGACAGGATTATCAGCCCCAGCATTTT	CASSIEPGQDYQPQHF
TRBJ1-2	few	.	TRBV20-1	TGCAGTGCTAGTCGGCTGGGGGGGAACTATGGCTACACCTTC	CSASRLGGNYGYTF
TRBJ2-7	few	TRBD2	TRBV3-1	TGTGCCAGCAGCCAACGGATAAACACCCTCGGACTAGCGGCATACGAGCAGTACTTC	CASSQRINTLGLAAYEQYF
TRBJ1-2	.	TRBD1	TRBV9	TGTGCCAGCAGCGCGTGGGACAGTAACTATGGCTACACCTTC	CASSAWDSNYGYTF
TRBJ1-2	.	.	TRBV12-3/TRBV12-4	TGTGCCAGCCGCATGGGTCTTGACTACACCTTC	CASRMGLDYTF
TRBJ2-2	few	TRBD2	TRBV7-9	TGTGCCAGCAGCTTCAGCGGGGGCGGGGAGCTGTTTTTT	CASSFSGGGELFF
TRBJ1-5	.	.	TRBV25-1	TGTGCCAGCAGTGAATGGGATCAGCCCCAGCATTTT	CASSEWDQPQHF
TRBJ2-1	.	.	TRBV6-5	TGTGCCAGCAGTTACCCCGGGTCCGAGGGTCATGAGCAGTTCTTC	CASSYPGSEGHEQFF
TRBJ2-7	.	.	TRBV27	TGTGCCAGCGCTCCTGGGGCCGCCCTCGAGCAGTACTTC	CASAPGAALEQYF
TRBJ2-2	.	TRBD1	TRBV10-3	TGTGCCATCAGTGAGGGTACAGGGGATTCGTCGGGCGGGGAGCTGTTTTTT	CAISEGTGDSSGGELFF
TRBJ2-7	few	TRBD2	TRBV28	TGTGCCAGCAGTTTGTCCGGGACTAGCCCCTCATTTTCCTACGAGCAGTACTTC	CASSLSGTSPSFSYEQYF
TRBJ1-5	.	.	TRBV7-9	TGTGCCAGCAGCCAACGGTCGGTGGGGACTCAGCCCCAGCATTTT	CASSQRSVGTQPQHF
TRBJ2-7	.	.	TRBV27	TGTGCCAGCAGTTTCCCCAGCCAGGGGTCCTACGAGCAGTACTTC	CASSFPSQGSYEQYF
TRBJ2-1	.	.	TRBV19	TGTGCCAGTAGTATCTCCCCCCCGGATTCGGGGGGCGCCTACAATGAGCAGTTCTTC	CASSISPPDSGGAYNEQFF
TRBJ2-1	.	.	TRBV7-3	TGTGCCAGCAGCTTACACCCAGGGCATAAACTTAGCTCCTACAATGAGCAGTTCTTC	CASSLHPGHKLSSYNEQFF
TRBJ1-6	.	TRBD1	TRBV5-1	TGCGCCAGCAGGCTAGGGGACAGCCGAAATTCACCCCTCCACTTT	CASRLGDSRNSPLHF
TRBJ2-1	.	TRBD2	TRBV12-3/TRBV12-4	TGTGCCAGCAGTCCGCGACTAGCTCCCAATGAGCAGTTCTTC	CASSPRLAPNEQFF
TRBJ1-5	.	.	TRBV7-8	TGTGCCAGCAGCTTAGGTGGCGTCCTCGTCAATCAGCCCCAGCATTTT	CASSLGGVLVNQPQHF
TRBJ2-5	.	.	TRBV13	TGTGCCAGCAGCCCGCCTGAGGACGACCAAGAGACCCAGTACTTC	CASSPPEDDQETQYF
TRBJ2-7	few	TRBD1	TRBV12-3/TRBV12-4	TGTGCCAGCAGTTGGCGACCGGGACAGGGGGCTTACGAGCAGTACTTC	CASSWRPGQGAYEQYF
TRBJ2-3	few	.	TRBV5-1	TGCGCCAGCAGCCCAATGGACACAGATACGCAGTATTTT	CASSPMDTDTQYF
TRBJ2-5	.	TRBD2	TRBV3-1	TGTGCCAGCAGCTCGGGACTAGCGGGATTAGAGACCCAGTACTTC	CASSSGLAGLETQYF
TRBJ1-4	.	TRBD1	TRBV2	TGTGCCAGCAGTTCTCTACAGGGGCGCGCTGAAAAACTGTTTTTT	CASSSLQGRAEKLFF
TRBJ2-1	few	TRBD2	TRBV9	TGTGCCAGCAGCGTACGGCGGGAGATAAACCATGAGCAGTTCTTC	CASSVRREINHEQFF
TRBJ2-7	.	.	TRBV3-1	TGTGCCAGCAGCCAATCGGGATTAGGGGGTACCTCCTACGAGCAGTACTTC	CASSQSGLGGTSYEQYF
TRBJ2-1	.	.	TRBV15	TGTGCCACCAGCAGAGATTGGGGCAATGAGCAGTTCTTC	CATSRDWGNEQFF
TRBJ2-1	.	.	TRBV12-3/TRBV12-4	TGTGCCAGCAGTTTCCAACAGGACTACAATGAGCAGTTCTTC	CASSFQQDYNEQFF
TRBJ2-1	few	.	TRBV25-1	TGTGCCAGCGCTGTCAATGAGCAGTTCTTC	CASAVNEQFF
TRBJ1-1	few	.	TRBV6-5	TGTGCCAGCAGTTACGGGGCCGGGGCTGGAGCTTTCTTT	CASSYGAGAGAFF
TRBJ2-5	.	.	TRBV20-1	TGCAGTGCTCTCGAAATGGGCCTTGAGACCCAGTACTTC	CSALEMGLETQYF
TRBJ1-4	few	TRBD1	TRBV9	TGTGCCAGCAGCGTTGGACAGGGGGTTGCAACTAATGAAAAACTGTTTTTT	CASSVGQGVATNEKLFF
TRBJ2-1	.	.	TRBV20-1	TGCAGTGGGAAAGACTACCTCTACAATGAGCAGTTCTTC	CSGKDYLYNEQFF
TRBJ2-1	.	.	TRBV3-1	TGTGCCAGCAGCCAAGATCCGGGACTCACCTACAATGAGCAGTTCTTC	CASSQDPGLTYNEQFF
TRBJ1-1	.	.	TRBV23-1	TGCGCCAGCAGTCAATCCTCGTTAAGAACGGACACTGAAGCTTTCTTT	CASSQSSLRTDTEAFF
TRBJ2-6	few	TRBD1	TRBV10-2	TGCGCCAGCAGTGATCTGAGACCGGGACAGTACTCTGGGGCCAACGTCCTGACTTTC	CASSDLRPGQYSGANVLTF
TRBJ2-5	.	TRBD2	TRBV7-9	TGTGCCAGCAGCCCTGGGCCTAGCGGGAGGGCAGGGGAGACCCAGTACTTC	CASSPGPSGRAGETQYF
TRBJ1-4	few	.	TRBV5-1	TGCGCCAGCAGCTTGGTAGGGGGGGCCTCTAATGAAAAACTGTTTTTT	CASSLVGGASNEKLFF
TRBJ1-4	.	.	TRBV4-1	TGCGCCAGCAGCCCGGGGGAGGGTTGGGAAAAACTGTTTTTT	CASSPGEGWEKLFF